These T cell receptor beta chains were read from a single sample in a study of OX40 agonist ivuxolimab in advanced cancers. Repertoires were generated with immunoSEQ multiplex PCR, while TCRdb's copy carries only in-frame clones and drops some. Of over 80,000 clones listed, 87% are singletons. The sequences come from CD4+ or CD8+ T cells sorted from blood, collected in a trial of the OX40 agonist ivuxolimab. These receptors were collected from an adult with an advanced solid tumor such as melanoma, head and neck, liver or kidney cancer. CDR3s include the opening cysteine and the closing phenylalanine or tryptophan. The D gene is left open where the match is weak.

.	TRBV29-1	TRBJ1-1	12	CSAGQENTEAFF	TGCAGCGCCGGACAAGAGAACACTGAAGCTTTCTTT
.	TRBV10-2	TRBJ2-5	11	CASSLQETQYF	TGCGCCAGCTCCCTTCAAGAGACCCAGTACTTC
.	TRBV5-1	TRBJ2-3	14	CASRDGSPTDTQYF	TGCGCCAGCAGAGACGGGAGTCCAACAGATACGCAGTATTTT
.	TRBV6-1	TRBJ1-4	14	CASSGRGGNEKLFF	TGTGCCAGCAGTGGGAGGGGGGGAAATGAAAAACTGTTTTTT
.	TRBV4-3	TRBJ2-2	15	CASSHEGQNTGELFF	TGCGCCAGCAGCCACGAGGGCCAGAACACCGGGGAGCTGTTTTTT
.	TRBV6-5	TRBJ1-1	14	CASSYDLGLAEAFF	TGTGCCAGCAGTTACGATCTGGGGCTTGCTGAAGCTTTCTTT
.	TRBV19	TRBJ2-5	15	CASTLSRTGQETQYF	TGTGCCAGTACCTTGTCCCGGACGGGACAAGAGACCCAGTACTTC
.	TRBV19	TRBJ1-1	15	CASSPRGPTNTEAFF	TGTGCCAGTAGTCCTCGAGGGCCGACGAACACTGAAGCTTTCTTT
.	TRBV30	TRBJ2-1	13	CAWRIIGNYEQFF	TGTGCCTGGAGGATAATCGGGAACTACGAGCAGTTCTTC
TRBD1	TRBV19	TRBJ1-1	10	CATQGVEAFF	TGTGCCACCCAGGGGGTTGAAGCTTTCTTT